These T cell receptor beta chains were read from a single sample in a study of radiotherapy plus CTLA-4 blockade in lung cancer. Libraries were prepared by immunoSEQ multiplex PCR; TCRdb keeps only in-frame clonotypes and omits some of them. Found here are about 76,000 clones, about four fifths of them singletons; the top ten hold approximately 0.8%. Sequences were derived from peripheral blood, sampled from a patient treated with radiotherapy plus ipilimumab. The receptors stem from a human donor with non-small cell lung cancer who had stable disease on radiotherapy plus ipilimumab. CDR3s include the opening cysteine and the closing phenylalanine or tryptophan. A D gene is named only where the DNA matches it firmly. A row's size may be missing; if present it is once, few, many or a size class.

D gene	clone size	V gene	J gene	CDR3 DNA	CDR3 protein
.	.	TRBV28	TRBJ1-5	TGTGCCAGCAGATTGACAGTTAGCAATCAGCCCCAGCATTTT	CASRLTVSNQPQHF
.	.	TRBV29-1	TRBJ2-1	TGCAGCGTTGATTCGCCCCTGAGGGGCAATGAGCAGTTCTTC	CSVDSPLRGNEQFF
.	few	TRBV7-8	TRBJ2-1	TGTGCCAGCGTCCTCGGCCGGGAGCAGTTCTTC	CASVLGREQFF
.	.	TRBV11-2	TRBJ2-3	TGTGCCAGCAGCACCCATTGGGCGGGGTCCATCGGAGATACGCAGTATTTT	CASSTHWAGSIGDTQYF
.	.	TRBV30	TRBJ1-5	TGTGCCTGGAGTAGGGCAGGACGAGAGCAGCCCCAGCATTTT	CAWSRAGREQPQHF
.	few	TRBV10-1	TRBJ2-3	TGCGCCAGCAGTGAGGGTCTGACAGATACGCAGTATTTT	CASSEGLTDTQYF
.	.	TRBV4-1	TRBJ2-5	TGCGCCAGCAGCCAATCGATTTTAGCCGGGCCGGAGGAGACCCAGTACTTC	CASSQSILAGPEETQYF
TRBD1	.	TRBV5-1	TRBJ2-1	TGCGCCAGCAGCAAGGAACCGGGACAGTACGCCCGTCTCTCCTACAATGAGCAGTTCTTC	CASSKEPGQYARLSYNEQFF
.	.	TRBV19	TRBJ1-1	TGTGCCAGTAGTGCACAGGGTCTGAACACTGAAGCTTTCTTT	CASSAQGLNTEAFF
.	.	TRBV6-5	TRBJ2-6	TGTGCCAGCAGTTACCGAGGGGTCTCTGGGGCCAACGTCCTGACTTTC	CASSYRGVSGANVLTF
TRBD1	.	TRBV10-2	TRBJ2-3	TGCGCCAGCAAGCGGGACAGGGGATCGGATACGCAGTATTTT	CASKRDRGSDTQYF
.	.	TRBV6-1	TRBJ2-7	TGTGCCAGCAGTGCCGGGGACGGATACGAGCAGTACTTC	CASSAGDGYEQYF
TRBD2	.	TRBV30	TRBJ2-5	TGTGCCTGGAGCAGCGGGGCAGGGACCCAGTACTTC	CAWSSGAGTQYF
.	.	TRBV30	TRBJ2-2	TGTGCCTGGAGTGGAACAGGCACCGGGGAGCTGTTTTTT	CAWSGTGTGELFF
.	once	TRBV18	TRBJ1-3	TGTGCCAGCTCACCACCAGGGAGTGCCTCCGGAAACACCATATATTTT	CASSPPGSASGNTIYF
TRBD2	.	TRBV9	TRBJ2-1	TGTGCCAGCAGCCCCGCCGGGACTAGGAACAATGAGCAGTTCTTC	CASSPAGTRNNEQFF
.	.	TRBV7-6	TRBJ2-5	TGTGCCAGCAGGGACTGGGGACAAGAGACCCAGTACTTC	CASRDWGQETQYF
.	.	TRBV5-1	TRBJ2-1	TGCGCCAGCAGCTTGGGAGCAGGGCAGATTTACAATGAGCAGTTCTTC	CASSLGAGQIYNEQFF
TRBD1	.	TRBV4-2	TRBJ1-5	TGTGCCAGCAGCCAAGCAGGGGGCAAGCAGCCCCAGCATTTT	CASSQAGGKQPQHF
TRBD2	few	TRBV30	TRBJ2-3	TGTGCCTGGAGTGTTGTGGTCTCGGGACTAGCGGGGTCCACAGATACGCAGTATTTT	CAWSVVVSGLAGSTDTQYF
.	.	TRBV7-8	TRBJ2-1	TGTGCCAGCAGGGCGACGGTATACAATGAGCAGTTCTTC	CASRATVYNEQFF
TRBD1	.	TRBV9	TRBJ2-1	TGTGCCAGCAGCGGTCTCGGGACAGGTTACCCGCGGGGTAGGTTCAATGAGCAGTTCTTC	CASSGLGTGYPRGRFNEQFF
.	.	TRBV6-4	TRBJ2-1	TGTGCCAGCAGTGCCCGGGGTCTGGCCAATGAGCAGTTCTTC	CASSARGLANEQFF
.	.	TRBV28	TRBJ2-4	TGTGCCAGCAGTGAAACGGGCGGGACAACCAAAAACATTCAGTACTTC	CASSETGGTTKNIQYF
TRBD1	.	TRBV6-1	TRBJ2-3	TGTGCCAGCAGTTCCAGGACAGGGGGCGCGGATACGCAGTATTTT	CASSSRTGGADTQYF
TRBD2	.	TRBV19	TRBJ2-3	TGTGCCAGTAGCCCCAGTAGCGGGAGAAACGCAGATACGCAGTATTTT	CASSPSSGRNADTQYF
.	.	TRBV27	TRBJ2-1	TGTGCCAGCAGTCCCTACGACCGGGTCGATGAGCAGTTCTTC	CASSPYDRVDEQFF
TRBD2	.	TRBV4-2	TRBJ2-7	TGTGCCAGCAGCCAAGACGGGGCGGGAGAAGGTTCCCACGAGCAGTACTTC	CASSQDGAGEGSHEQYF
TRBD1	.	TRBV18	TRBJ2-7	TGTGCCAGCTCAGCCGTCTTAGGACAGGGTAGTGACGAGCAGTACTTC	CASSAVLGQGSDEQYF
.	.	TRBV18	TRBJ1-2	TGTGCCAGCTCACCGGGGGCCAGGAAACAAACTAACTATGGCTACACCTTC	CASSPGARKQTNYGYTF
.	.	TRBV6-6	TRBJ2-7	TGTGCCAGCAGTTCCGGACCGGGCTACGAGCAGTACTTC	CASSSGPGYEQYF
TRBD1	.	TRBV6-5	TRBJ2-7	TGTGCCAGCATGGGACAGGGAAGCTACGAGCAGTACTTC	CASMGQGSYEQYF
.	.	TRBV9	TRBJ1-6	TGTGCCAGCAACAGGGCGAATTCACCCCTCCACTTT	CASNRANSPLHF
TRBD2	.	TRBV7-2	TRBJ2-7	TGTGCCAGCAGCTTCCGCCCTGCGGGAGGGGGTAGCGAGCAGTACTTC	CASSFRPAGGGSEQYF
TRBD1	.	TRBV5-1	TRBJ2-1	TGCGCCAGCACTCTGGACAGGGCGTACAATGAGCAGTTCTTC	CASTLDRAYNEQFF